This TCR beta chain was captured in a study of T-cell reconstitution after alpha-beta-depleted transplantation in children (dated by TCRdb to 2015 to 2016). Study-wide context: Using TCR repertoire profiling, the study quantitatively followed how T-cell immune reconstitution unfolded in children after TCRalphabeta/CD19-depleted allogeneic hematopoietic cell transplantation. What the study reported, not specific to this receptor: Apparently early alphabetaT-cell count recovery about two months after transplant reportedly relied on only several hundred rapidly expanded clones derived from non-depleted graft cells. Over subsequent months, a decline in hyperexpanded clone frequencies was noted, and after one year, T-cell counts and TCRbeta diversity were mostly ascribed to newly produced T cells. In some patients, the high TCRbeta diversity seen at day 60 was put down to recipient T cells and intrathymic progenitors that had survived conditioning.

The library was generated by PCR. The listed sequencing device is Illumina HiSeq 2500. TCR library preparation used molecular barcoding, with unique molecular identifiers applied to normalize quantification of the TCRbeta repertoire. The public reads were quality trimmed at Q25 with fastp and then assembled into clones with MiXCR by TCRdb, keeping productive beta chains. Under each unique CDR3 protein, matching rows form one entry showing the most common genes and DNA. A total of about 980,000 distinct CDR3 sequences appear in this sample, roughly 29% of them only once. The ten largest clones represent around 30% of the sample. This specimen's treatment or condition label, per the study, means: allogeneic hematopoietic cell transplantation with graft depleted of TCRalphabeta T cells and CD19 B cells. TCRalphabeta/CD19-depleted allogeneic hematopoietic cell grafts were given to the transplant recipients, all of whom were children.

V is cut back by 3 bases and J by 5 bases, with 0 bases in the junction unmatched. The CDR3 contains 11 residues, cysteine and phenylalanine counted. Kept here is only the CDR3 DNA, which spans 33 bases and is read in frame from base 1. As encoded in the germline V gene, CDR1 is SQVTM while CDR2 is ANQGSEA. This clonotype was seen at least ten times. No cognate antigen has been identified for it. Base qualities are not recorded, but no much larger clone differs from it by a single base. The source was PBMCs, mostly from graft donor cells, collected 360 days after TCRalphabeta/CD19-depleted stem cell transplant. Recombination connected TRBV29-1 to TRBJ1-2; 7 nucleotides in the junction match TRBD1. The clonotype was recovered from a boy in the first two years of life who had a stem cell transplant for SCID, so the T cells may come from the graft donor. The DNA sequence is as follows: TGCAGCGTTGACAGGGGGTATGGCTACACCTTC. The encoded protein is CSVDRGYGYTF.